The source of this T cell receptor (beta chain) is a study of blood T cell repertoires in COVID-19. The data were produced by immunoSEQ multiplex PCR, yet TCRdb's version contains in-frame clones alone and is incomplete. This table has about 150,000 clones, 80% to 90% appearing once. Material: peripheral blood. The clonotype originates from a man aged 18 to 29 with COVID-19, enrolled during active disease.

CDR3 region: CAISDERRFSYEQYF. In nucleotides, the CDR3 is TGTGCCATCAGTGATGAGCGGCGGTTCTCCTACGAGCAGTACTTC. The chain employs TRBV10-3 and TRBJ2-7; TRBD2 might be the D (5 bases). The CDR3 sequence is 15 residues long. The V end lost 3 bases, the J end lost 0 bases, and 12 bases lay between the germline ends. Per the germline V gene, CDR1 is ENHRY and CDR2 is SYGVKD.